This T cell receptor (beta chain) is from a study of T-cell memory formation after mild COVID-19. One entry per CDR3 protein results from TCRdb running MiXCR on the 5' RACE reads. The top ten clones hold approximately 12% of a sample with approximately 570,000 distinct CDR3 sequences, around 17% of them seen once. Per germline, CDR1 MNHEY and CDR2 SMNVEV (reference sequence). V was shortened by 0 bases and J by 3 bases, with 10 bases between the two germline ends. The CDR3 has 15 residues. Whole-study findings and limits: The study detected some responding clones in pre-infection memory, suggesting cross-reactive memory joined. Second-wave clones peaking on day 37 lacked confirmed SARS-CoV-2 specificity.

Comments on this clonotype: What it binds is not known.

The rearrangement uses TRBV27 and TRBJ2-3, with D perhaps matching TRBD2 (5 bases). The sequence was collected from an adult woman who had mild COVID-19 (a few samples of this study predate the infection). Cell type and time point are not known. The sequenced material came from PBMCs or a T cell subset sorted from them (not recorded which). The chain's CDR3 is CASSLSRTVTDTQYF. The CDR3 DNA reads as TGTGCCAGCAGTTTATCCAGGACTGTTACAGATACGCAGTATTTT.